This T cell receptor beta chain was identified in a study of OX40 agonist ivuxolimab in advanced cancers. Study summary: Intravenous ivuxolimab at 0.01 to 10 mg/kg was given to patients every 2 weeks.

The CDR3 is 16 residues long. CDR1 and CDR2 (germline): SGHKS, YYEKEE (reference sequence). V was clipped by 0 bases and J by 4 bases, with 14 bases between them. This table comes from immunoSEQ multiplex PCR, and its TCRdb copy is limited to in-frame clones, with some not included. The sample consists of approximately 15,000 clones, about 82% of them appearing once. This specimen consisted of CD4+ or CD8+ T cells sorted from blood, obtained in a trial of the OX40 agonist ivuxolimab. The chain links TRBV5-5 to TRBJ2-1; D remains unclear. This clonotype was obtained from an adult with an advanced solid tumor such as melanoma, head and neck, liver or kidney cancer. The CDR3 reads CASSLVDPMSYNEQFF. The CDR3 nucleotides read TGTGCCAGCAGCTTGGTAGATCCCATGAGTTACAATGAGCAGTTCTTC.